Listed here is a single TCR beta chain. Its antigen is unidentified. This entry belongs to a study of cytomegalovirus exposure and HLA in healthy donors. Both 60 Vbeta primers and 13 Jbeta primers went into the PCR. Sequencing used immunoSEQ multiplex PCR; TCRdb keeps in-frame clones, though not all of them. The sample lists roughly 140,000 clones, 60% to 85% occurring once. V lost 6 bases, J lost 5 bases, and 5 bases stayed unmatched. This CDR3 has 13 amino acids. CDR1 is SNHLY, CDR2 FYNNEI, per germline. The study's findings and limits: TCR beta sequences reportedly predicted the HLA-A and HLA-B alleles of most subjects accurately.

The sequence derives from a male donor in good health and CMV-seronegative. The chain uses TRBV2 and TRBJ2-5, with 8 bases identical to TRBD1. What was sequenced was PBMCs. The CDR3 sequence is CASSGQGWETQYF. DNA of the CDR3: TGTGCCAGCAGCGGACAGGGATGGGAGACCCAGTACTTC.